This TCR beta chain is drawn from a study of blood T cell repertoires in COVID-19. Study-wide context: COVID-19 samples from acute and convalescent phases originated in the United States, Italy and Spain. PBMCs, B-cell-depleted T cells, or T cells provided the cDNA or gDNA that made up the material.

As processed by the authors: Estimation of nucleated cell counts was performed using reference gene primer amplification. This table comes from immunoSEQ multiplex PCR, and its TCRdb copy is limited to in-frame clones, with some not included. For V, J and clone size, that table is used; D and trimming come from the DNA. The repertoire holds approximately 240,000 clones, with just under 85% as singletons. This CDR3 is built from 15 residues. The V end was cut by 1 base, the J end by 1 base, with 9 bases between. Germline V gene data show CDR1 as SGHTA and CDR2 as FQGNSA. This chain joins TRBV7-2 and TRBJ2-3; no clear D. Sequenced material: peripheral blood. The TCR originated in a woman aged 60-70 years with active or convalescent COVID-19. This CDR3 is CASSLGSQGTDTQYF. The CDR3 coding sequence is TGTGCCAGCAGCTTAGGCAGTCAGGGCACAGATACGCAGTATTTT.